This TCR beta chain was retrieved from a study of blood T cell repertoires in COVID-19. Here immunoSEQ multiplex PCR was the method, and the copy in TCRdb shows in-frame clones only, minus some. The data show some 74,000 clones, with around 80% seen just once and more than 4.5% held by the top ten. This CDR3 region has 14 residues. The V end was cut by 5 bases, the J end by 7 bases, with 18 bases between. Germline loops: CDR1 MGHRA, CDR2 YSYEKL. This sequence joins TRBV4-1 and TRBJ2-7, with D possibly matching TRBD1 (7 bases). Sequencing used peripheral blood. This clonotype originated in a woman of 80 years or more with active or convalescent COVID-19. The CDR3 loop reads CASSKGRAGGEQYF. The CDR3 nucleotides read TGCGCCAGCAGCAAGGGACGGGCAGGGGGGGAGCAGTACTTC.